What follows describes a single T cell receptor (beta chain). These data come from a study of blood T cell repertoires in COVID-19. Study in general: Sources were T cells, B-cell-depleted T cells, or PBMCs; the material itself was cDNA or gDNA.

Under the authors' procedure: Quantification of nucleated cells was approximated via reference gene primer amplification. Only in-frame clones appear in the TCRdb table, and some are missing; sequencing was by immunoSEQ multiplex PCR. D and trimming come from the DNA, and the V and J calls and clone size come from that table. This table holds about 72,000 clones, around 84% found once. Germline values: CDR1 MDHEN, CDR2 SYDVKM. The V end was cut by 5 bases, the J end by 0 bases, with 7 bases between. The CDR3 consists of 13 residues. The source material was peripheral blood. The chain uses TRBV28 and TRBJ1-2, with D possibly TRBD1 on 5 matching bases. This receptor was identified in a man aged 65 to 85 with active or convalescent COVID-19. CDR3 sequence (DNA): TGTGCCAGCAGTCTGACAGCTAACTATGGCTACACCTTC. This sequence encodes CASSLTANYGYTF.